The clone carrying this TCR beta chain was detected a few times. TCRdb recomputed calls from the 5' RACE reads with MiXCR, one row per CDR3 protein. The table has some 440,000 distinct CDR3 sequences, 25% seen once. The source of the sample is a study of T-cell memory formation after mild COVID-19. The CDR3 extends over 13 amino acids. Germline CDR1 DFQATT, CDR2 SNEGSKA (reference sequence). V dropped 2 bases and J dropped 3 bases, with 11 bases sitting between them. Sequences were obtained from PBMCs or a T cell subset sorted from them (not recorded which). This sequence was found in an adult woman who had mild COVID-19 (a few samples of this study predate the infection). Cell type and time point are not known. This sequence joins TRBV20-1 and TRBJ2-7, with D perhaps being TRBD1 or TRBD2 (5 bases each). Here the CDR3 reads CSARFGTHYEQYF. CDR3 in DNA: TGCAGTGCTAGATTCGGGACGCACTACGAGCAGTACTTC.